Below, 5 T cell receptor beta chains from the same sample are listed, as sequenced in a study of glioma-infiltrating T cells after dendritic cell vaccination. Time point meaning: after dendritic cell vaccination, including at tumor progression/relapse. The table came from immunoSEQ multiplex PCR; TCRdb's copy has only in-frame clones and leaves some out. The sample has some 110,000 clones; around 87% are singletons. Here the sequenced sample was blood, taken after dendritic cell vaccination. The source of these receptors is a human donor with glioblastoma.

The V call is TRBV19, the J call TRBJ1-1, with D unclear. Germline CDR1 and CDR2: LNHDA and SQIVND (reference sequence). The CDR3 is 12 amino acids. V shed 5 bases and J shed 12 bases, with 16 bases lying between them. CDR3 sequence reads: CASSLGPSEPFF. The CDR3 DNA is TGTGCCAGTAGTCTGGGCCCTTCTGAGCCTTTCTTT.

The V gene is TRBV5-1, the J gene TRBJ2-1, with D possibly matching TRBD2 (5 bases). The CDR3 is 11 amino acids. Germline V gives CDR1 SGHRS, CDR2 YFSETQ. Trimming pared 5 bases from V and 9 bases from J, leaving 9 bases between. CDR3 nucleotides: TGCGCCAGCAGTGCCGGGGTTGAGCAGTTCTTC. It specifies CASSAGVEQFF.

The chain recombines TRBV14 with TRBJ2-7; a possible D gene is TRBD1 (6 bases). CDR3 size: 13 residues. Between the trimmed V and J ends, which lost 2 bases and 3 bases, there was a span of 8 bases. Germline assignment: CDR1 SGHDN and CDR2 FVKESK. The CDR3 reads CASSQLQGYEQYF. Written as DNA, the CDR3 is TGTGCCAGCAGCCAACTACAGGGCTACGAGCAGTACTTC.

This chain links TRBV7-9 with TRBJ1-4; 9 bases are a match to TRBD1. Losses at the gene ends were 3 bases for V and 10 bases for J; bases not matched to a gene: 6. The CDR3 is made up of 14 amino acids. The germline gives CDR1 SEHNR, CDR2 FQNEAQ (reference sequence). Here the CDR3 reads CASSFTGGDGKLFF. The CDR3 DNA reads TGTGCCAGCAGCTTCACAGGGGGCGATGGAAAACTGTTTTTT.

This clone was observed a handful of times. The V and J genes are TRBV10-2 and TRBJ2-2; the D gene is possibly TRBD2 (5 bases). The ends were cut back, 6 bases at V and 3 bases at J, with 11 bases in the middle. Germline values: CDR1 WSHSY, CDR2 SAAADI. This CDR3 has 14 amino acids. The CDR3 here is CASSAGVYTGELFF. In DNA, the CDR3 is TGCGCCAGCAGCGCCGGGGTGTACACCGGGGAGCTGTTTTTT.